One sample yielded the 11 T cell receptor beta chains listed below, sequenced in a study of radiation and T cells in renal cell carcinoma. Time point specified: blood 4 weeks post-SBRT, at nephrectomy. Sample treatment: 15 Gy SBRT to primary tumor, nephrectomy 4 weeks later. The protocol was immunoSEQ multiplex PCR, while the TCRdb copy is restricted to in-frame clones and leaves out a portion. The table records about 78,000 clones, about nine tenths of them present only once. Sequencing was performed on blood, taken from a patient whose treatment included radiotherapy and nephrectomy. These receptors were collected from a woman aged 70-85 years with renal cell carcinoma.

The chain is built from TRBV7-2 and TRBJ2-2, with D perhaps being TRBD1 or TRBD2 (5 bases each). The CDR3 is 13 amino acids. Germline V gives CDR1 SGHTA, CDR2 FQGNSA. The V and J ends lost 0 bases and 6 bases respectively, with 5 bases between them. Here the CDR3 reads CASSLAGAGELFF. In DNA, the CDR3 is TGTGCCAGCAGCTTAGCGGGGGCCGGGGAGCTGTTTTTT.

This clone showed up just a few times. The chain's CDR3 is CSVVSGDNTEAFF. CDR3 DNA sequence: TGCAGCGTTGTTTCGGGGGATAACACTGAAGCTTTCTTT. The chain carries TRBV29-1 and TRBJ1-1, with D maybe TRBD1 (5 bases). There are 13 residues in the CDR3. The ends were cut back, 4 bases at V and 2 bases at J, with 11 bases in the middle. CDR1 SQVTM and CDR2 ANQGSEA come from the germline V gene.

The V gene is TRBV6-5, the J gene TRBJ1-3; possible D gene TRBD1, 5 bases. The CDR3 has 16 residues. CDR1 MNHEY and CDR2 SVGAGI come from the germline V gene. Trimming took off 2 bases at V and 0 bases at J, with 11 bases between the two ends. CDR3 in amino acids: CASSYVGADSGNTIYF. CDR3 DNA sequence: TGTGCCAGCAGTTACGTTGGGGCAGACTCTGGAAACACCATATATTTT.

V is TRBV6-1 and J is TRBJ2-3; possibly TRBD1 or TRBD2 for D (6 bases each). The CDR3 is 16 residues long. CDR1 MNHNS and CDR2 SASEGT come from the germline V gene. Between the trimmed V and J ends, which lost 11 bases and 6 bases, there was a span of 27 bases. The CDR3 DNA is TGTGCCCGCGGTGGAGGGCAGGGGATGGCAACGGATACGCAGTATTTT. Translating gives CARGGGQGMATDTQYF.

The V and J genes are TRBV4-2 and TRBJ1-4; 10 bases line up with TRBD1. V was clipped by 4 bases and J by 0 bases; unmatched bases: 5. Germline CDR1 reads LGHNA; CDR2 reads YNFKEQ. The CDR3 is 17 amino acids. The CDR3: CASSRTGQGATNEKLFF. In nucleotides, the CDR3 is TGTGCCAGCAGCCGAACAGGACAGGGGGCAACTAATGAAAAACTGTTTTTT.

This clone was seen just once. The chain carries TRBV18 and TRBJ2-1; 10 bases match TRBD2. From germline, CDR1 is KGHSH and CDR2 LQKENI. This CDR3 has 18 residues. V lost 2 bases to trimming and J lost 0 bases; unmatched junction nucleotides: 7. The CDR3 loop is CASSPEGLAQSSYNEQFF. The CDR3 DNA is TGTGCCAGCTCACCAGAGGGACTAGCGCAGAGCTCCTACAATGAGCAGTTCTTC.

The chain employs TRBV19 and TRBJ2-2; 8 nucleotides align to TRBD2. The length of the CDR3 is 14 residues. Germline V CDR1 and CDR2: LNHDA, SQIVND (reference sequence). J was trimmed by 7 bases and V by 11 bases; bases with no gene match: 12. CDR3 loop: CALMAGGIGGELFF. The CDR3 DNA is TGTGCCCTAATGGCGGGGGGTATAGGCGGGGAGCTGTTTTTT.

V and J are TRBV7-9 and TRBJ1-4; a weak D match, TRBD1 (6 bases). The germline CDR1 and CDR2 sequences are SEHNR and FQNEAQ (reference sequence). The V end was cut by 6 bases, the J end by 4 bases, with 15 bases between. The CDR3 extends over 15 amino acids. CDR3 residues: CASRSTGTSNEKLFF. CDR3 nucleotide sequence: TGTGCCAGCAGATCCACAGGGACAAGTAATGAAAAACTGTTTTTT.

The table lists this clone with a count of one. The chain couples TRBV28 to TRBJ2-7, with a weak D call TRBD1 (8 bases). Per germline, CDR1 MDHEN and CDR2 SYDVKM. Trimming took 4 bases from V and 0 from J, leaving 16 bases between them. The CDR3 extends over 16 amino acids. The CDR3 region is CASSWEGTGLSYEQYF. The CDR3 nucleotides are TGTGCCAGCAGTTGGGAGGGGACAGGCCTCTCCTACGAGCAGTACTTC. Combining the CDR3 with reference TRBV28 and TRBJ2-7 gives the whole variable domain DVKVTQSSRYLVKRTGEKVFLECVQDMDHENMFWYRQDPGLGLRLIYFSYDVKMKEKGDIPEGYSVSREKKERFSLILESASTNQTSMYLCASSWEGTGLSYEQYFGPGTRLTVT.

This chain joins TRBV9 and TRBJ1-2; 7 bases map to TRBD1. Germline V lookup: CDR1 SGDLS, CDR2 YYNGEE. The junction had 1 base not matched to a gene; V was cut back by 2 bases and J by 3 bases. The CDR3 totals 13 residues. CDR3 amino acids: CASSVGTDYGYTF. The CDR3 DNA sequence: TGTGCCAGCAGCGTGGGGACAGACTATGGCTACACCTTC.

V and J are TRBV28 and TRBJ1-1; D is uncertain. V lost 4 bases and J 3 bases, leaving 6 bases between the germline ends. Germline V gives CDR1 MDHEN, CDR2 SYDVKM. The CDR3 sequence is 12 residues long. CDR3 in DNA: TGTGCCAGCAGTTCGACGCACACTGAAGCTTTCTTT. This gives the protein CASSSTHTEAFF. Using reference TRBV28 and TRBJ1-1 for the parts outside the CDR3, the full variable domain is DVKVTQSSRYLVKRTGEKVFLECVQDMDHENMFWYRQDPGLGLRLIYFSYDVKMKEKGDIPEGYSVSREKKERFSLILESASTNQTSMYLCASSSTHTEAFFGQGTRLTVV.